One and the same sample provided the 11 T cell receptor beta chains below, sequenced in a study of CD8 T cells in ankylosing spondylitis (dated by TCRdb to 2017 to 2019). Their antigen targets remain unknown. The study at large found these results: Blood from ankylosing spondylitis patients appeared to be characterized by a TCR beta motif made up of fewer than ten highly homologous amino acid variants.

The library was prepared using 5' RACE. These reads were obtained on an Illumina HiSeq 2500. TCRdb ran its own pipeline on the public reads, namely fastp trimming at Q25 and MiXCR clone calling, and kept in-frame beta chains. Rows are combined by CDR3 protein, so each entry shows the most common genes and DNA. The sample has fewer than 650,000 distinct CDR3 sequences on record, 12% of them singletons. Approximately 6.2% of the sample is held by the ten biggest clonotypes. Sequenced sample: blood, either unsorted or a sorted T cell fraction (not recorded which). Receptor source: a male donor with ankylosing spondylitis.

The CDR3, as DNA: TGTGCCAGTAGTATCAGTAACAGGGGTGACCAGCCCCAGCATTTT. It codes for CASSISNRGDQPQHF. The chain combines TRBV19 with TRBJ1-5; 7 bases match TRBD1. After removal of 3 bases from V and 7 bases from J, the junction contained 9 bases not matched to a gene. Germline values: CDR1 LNHDA, CDR2 SQIVND (reference sequence). This CDR3 has 15 residues.

In its sample, this clonotype was seen many times. The chain carries TRBV5-1 and TRBJ2-1, with 8 bases fitting TRBD2. This CDR3 has 14 residues. Trimming at V came to 4 bases and at J to 7 bases, leaving 7 bases not matched to a gene. Germline CDR1 SGHRS, CDR2 YFSETQ. This CDR3 is CASSAVTSANEQFF. CDR3 nucleotides: TGCGCCAGCAGCGCCGTGACTAGCGCAAATGAGCAGTTCTTC.

This clonotype was seen ten or more times. The chain combines TRBV29-1 with TRBJ2-3, with a tentative D call TRBD1 (5 bases). V lost 4 bases to trimming and J lost 0 bases, with 5 bases between them. Looked up from germline, CDR1 is SQVTM and CDR2 is ANQGSEA. The CDR3 loop spans 12 amino acids. The CDR3 DNA is TGCAGCGTTGGACAGAGCACAGATACGCAGTATTTT. It is translated as CSVGQSTDTQYF.

Many counts were recorded for this clonotype. The V gene is TRBV4-1, the J gene TRBJ2-6; a possible D gene is TRBD1 (6 bases). Germline V CDR1 and CDR2: MGHRA, YSYEKL. The CDR3 is 19 amino acids. V was pared by 1 base and J by 0 bases, with 16 bases between. CDR3 nucleotides: TGCGCCAGCAGCCAAGGAGGGTTGACAGGAATCTCTGGGGCCAACGTCCTGACTTTC. Its translation: CASSQGGLTGISGANVLTF.

V gene TRBV9 combines with J gene TRBJ2-2, with 8 bases identical to TRBD1. Trimming took 0 bases from V and 7 from J; bases not matched to a gene: 8. CDR3 length equals 16 residues. Germline CDR1 and CDR2: SGDLS and YYNGEE. The CDR3 loop is CASSVEYRGDGGELFF. The CDR3 DNA reads as TGTGCCAGCAGCGTAGAATACAGGGGGGATGGCGGGGAGCTGTTTTTT.

This clonotype has ten or more counts. The chain couples TRBV3-1 to TRBJ1-2, with a tentative D call TRBD1 (6 bases). This CDR3 spans 12 amino acids. The germline V gene encodes CDR1 LGHDT and CDR2 YNNKEL (reference sequence). V shed 6 bases and J shed 6 bases, with 11 bases lying between them. Written as DNA, the CDR3 is TGTGCCAGCAGTCCGAACAGGGATGGCTACACCTTC. Translation gives CASSPNRDGYTF.

This clonotype showed up just a few times. The chain carries TRBV11-3 and TRBJ1-6, with D tentatively TRBD1 (6 bases). Trimming stripped 11 bases from V and 7 bases from J, with 18 bases between. The CDR3 covers 14 residues. Germline CDR1 and CDR2: SGHNT and YENEEA. CDR3: CASVGGQGNSPLHF. The CDR3 DNA reads as TGTGCCTCAGTTGGAGGCCAGGGGAATTCACCCCTCCACTTT. Looking up the rest from reference TRBV11-3 and TRBJ1-6 gives the full variable domain: EAGVVQSPRYKIIEKKQPVAFWCNPISGHNTLYWYLQNLGQGPELLIRYENEEAVDDSQLPKDRFSAERLKGVDSTLKIQPAELGDSAVYLCASVGGQGNSPLHFGNGTRLTVT.

In this sample, this clonotype turned up a few times. The chain recombines TRBV20-1 with TRBJ2-1, with 8 positions matching TRBD1. Trimming took 5 bases from V and 4 from J; bases not matched to a gene: 16. Germline CDR1 DFQATT, CDR2 SNEGSKA (reference sequence). This CDR3 has 17 amino acids. CDR3 DNA sequence: TGCAGTGCTGAGGACAGGGAAACGACTAGGGGGTACAATGAGCAGTTCTTC. This codes for CSAEDRETTRGYNEQFF.

This clonotype has a count of ten or more. The chain recombines TRBV5-1 with TRBJ2-5; either TRBD1 or TRBD2 may fit D (6 bases each). Germline V gives CDR1 SGHRS, CDR2 YFSETQ. The CDR3 spans 14 residues. V was cut by 0 bases and J by 1 base, with 7 bases left in between. CDR3 coding DNA: TGCGCCAGCAGCTTGGAGGGGGGCCAAGAGACCCAGTACTTC. As protein: CASSLEGGQETQYF.

This clonotype was seen repeatedly, ten times or more. The V gene is TRBV12-3 or TRBV12-4, the J gene TRBJ2-5; 10 nucleotides line up with TRBD2. V shed 1 base and J 0 bases; nucleotides not matched to a gene: 2. The CDR3 has 16 amino acids. CDR3 protein: CASSLVTSGNQETQYF. CDR3 nucleotides: TGTGCCAGCAGTTTAGTAACTAGCGGGAACCAAGAGACCCAGTACTTC.

Only a few counts were recorded for this clonotype. This chain connects TRBV15 to TRBJ2-7; D is uncertain. The germline V gene encodes CDR1 LNHNV and CDR2 YYDKDF (reference sequence). The CDR3 loop spans 13 amino acids. The V end was cut by 1 base, the J end by 3 bases, with 7 bases between. The CDR3 here is CATSRVTGYEQYF. CDR3 sequence (DNA): TGTGCCACCAGCAGAGTTACGGGCTACGAGCAGTACTTC.